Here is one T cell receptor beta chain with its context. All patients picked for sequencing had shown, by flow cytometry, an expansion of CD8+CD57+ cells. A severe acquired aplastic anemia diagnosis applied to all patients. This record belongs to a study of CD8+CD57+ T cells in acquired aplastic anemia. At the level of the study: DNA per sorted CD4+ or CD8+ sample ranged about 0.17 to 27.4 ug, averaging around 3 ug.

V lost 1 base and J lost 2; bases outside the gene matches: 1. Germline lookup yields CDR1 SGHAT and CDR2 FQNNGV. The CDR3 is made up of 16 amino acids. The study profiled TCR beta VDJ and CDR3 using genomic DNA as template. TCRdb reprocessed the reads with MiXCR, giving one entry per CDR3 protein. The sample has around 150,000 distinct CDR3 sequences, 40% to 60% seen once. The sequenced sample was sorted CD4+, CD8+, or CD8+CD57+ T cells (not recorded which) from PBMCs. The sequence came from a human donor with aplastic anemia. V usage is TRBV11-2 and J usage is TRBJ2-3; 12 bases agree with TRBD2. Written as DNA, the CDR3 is TGTGCCAGCAGCTTAGGACTAGCGGGGGACACAGATACGCAGTATTTT. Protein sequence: CASSLGLAGDTDTQYF.